This T cell receptor (beta chain) appears in the sequencing data of a study of Graves' ophthalmopathy and Graves' hyperthyroidism. Germline assignment: CDR1 DFQATT and CDR2 SNEGSKA (reference sequence). V was cut by 3 bases and J by 5 bases, with 28 bases left in between. This CDR3 spans 18 amino acids. RNA transcripts served as template for amplifying TCR beta CDR3 sequences. RT-PCR with HTBI primers came first, then second-round multiplex PCR. TCRdb processed the multiplex PCR reads anew with MiXCR; each CDR3 protein has one entry. The profile shows hundreds of thousands of distinct CDR3 sequences, 40% of them singletons. This clonotype was picked up many times. Its antigen is not identified. Overall study findings and caveats: Most expanded thyroid clonotypes above 0.001 frequency also appeared in blood. A 13-signature model separated ophthalmopathy from stable hyperthyroidism, 85% to 90% sensitivity, approximately 84% specificity.

Material for sequencing was peripheral blood. The receptor was derived from an adult man with Graves' ophthalmopathy. This chain uses TRBV20-1 with TRBJ2-5; no reliable D call. This chain's CDR3 is CSARAIGGFWKTLETQYF. DNA for the CDR3: TGCAGTGCTAGGGCAATAGGTGGATTCTGGAAGACGTTGGAGACCCAGTACTTC.